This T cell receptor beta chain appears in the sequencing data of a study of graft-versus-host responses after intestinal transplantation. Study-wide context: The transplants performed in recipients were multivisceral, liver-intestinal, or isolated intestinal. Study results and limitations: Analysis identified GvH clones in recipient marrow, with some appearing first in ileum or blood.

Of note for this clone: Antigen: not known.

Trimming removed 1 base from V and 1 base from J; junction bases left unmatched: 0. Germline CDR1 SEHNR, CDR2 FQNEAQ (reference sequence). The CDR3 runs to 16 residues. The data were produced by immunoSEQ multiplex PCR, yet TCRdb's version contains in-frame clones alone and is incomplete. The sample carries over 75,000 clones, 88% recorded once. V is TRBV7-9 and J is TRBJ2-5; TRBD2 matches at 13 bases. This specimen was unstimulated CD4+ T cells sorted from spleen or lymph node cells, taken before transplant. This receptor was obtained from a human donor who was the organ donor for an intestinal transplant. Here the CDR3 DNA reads TGTGCCAGCAGCTTAGGGACTAGCGGGGGCCAAGAGACCCAGTACTTC. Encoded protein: CASSLGTSGGQETQYF.